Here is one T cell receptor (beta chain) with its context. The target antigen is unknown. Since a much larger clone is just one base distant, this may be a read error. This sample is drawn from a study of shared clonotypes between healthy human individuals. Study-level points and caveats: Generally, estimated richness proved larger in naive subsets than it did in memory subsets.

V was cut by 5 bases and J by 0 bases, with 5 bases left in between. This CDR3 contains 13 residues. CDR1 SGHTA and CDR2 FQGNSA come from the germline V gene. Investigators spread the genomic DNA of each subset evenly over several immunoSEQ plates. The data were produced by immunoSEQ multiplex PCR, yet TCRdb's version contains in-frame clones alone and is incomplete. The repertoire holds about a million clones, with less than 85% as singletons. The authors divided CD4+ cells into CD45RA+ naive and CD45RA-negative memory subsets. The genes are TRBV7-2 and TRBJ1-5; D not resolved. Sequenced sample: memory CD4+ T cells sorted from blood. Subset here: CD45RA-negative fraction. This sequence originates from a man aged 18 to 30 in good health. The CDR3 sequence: CASSVSSNQPQHF. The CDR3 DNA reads TGTGCCAGCAGCGTGAGTAGCAATCAGCCCCAGCATTTT.